One and the same sample provided the 13 T cell receptor beta chains below, sequenced in a study of patients and donors after allogeneic stem cell transplantation. One entry per CDR3 protein, called by TCRdb with MiXCR from the RT-PCR reads. The sample includes about 110,000 distinct CDR3 sequences, less than 45% seen only once; the top ten take around 27%. The sample consisted of blood, either unsorted or a sorted T cell fraction (not recorded which). The receptor source for this set is a human donor who was either an allogeneic HSCT recipient or a stem cell or donor lymphocyte infusion donor (not recorded which). It is not recorded whose cells these are; they may come from a transplant donor.

The V gene is TRBV4-3, the J gene TRBJ2-7; 8 bases agree with TRBD2. The ends lost 1 base at V and 9 bases at J; junction bases unmatched: 20. This CDR3 is 18 amino acids long. Germline V gives CDR1 LGHNA, CDR2 YSLEER. The CDR3 loop is CASSQGMGNGGSGKAQYF. The CDR3 DNA reads TGCGCCAGCAGCCAAGGGATGGGCAATGGTGGTAGCGGGAAAGCGCAGTACTTC.

The J gene is TRBJ2-1, the V gene TRBV5-5; D gene unclear. V was pared by 2 bases and J by 8 bases, with 5 bases between. Germline V gene sequence: CDR1 SGHKS, CDR2 YYEKEE (reference sequence). The CDR3 sequence is 11 residues long. The CDR3, as DNA: TGTGCCAGCAGCTTCAACGATGAGCAGTTCTTC. This translates into CASSFNDEQFF.

This chain links TRBV10-3 with TRBJ2-4; D perhaps matches TRBD1 (5 bases). V gave up 2 bases and J gave up 3 bases, with 14 bases separating them. The CDR3 consists of 16 residues. The V gene's germline CDR1 is ENHRY and CDR2 SYGVKD. CDR3 residues: CAISEMTESGKNIQYF. The CDR3 nucleotides are TGTGCCATCAGTGAGATGACAGAAAGTGGCAAAAACATTCAGTACTTC.

The chain couples TRBV20-1 to TRBJ2-1; maybe TRBD1 (6 bases). V dropped 6 bases and J dropped 8 bases, with 11 bases sitting between them. The CDR3 has 11 residues. Germline V CDR1 and CDR2: DFQATT, SNEGSKA (reference sequence). The CDR3 DNA follows: TGCAGTGCCAAAAGGGGGTATGAGCAGTTCTTC. Its translation is CSAKRGYEQFF.

The genes are TRBV24-1 and TRBJ2-5; D ambiguous. The germline CDR1 and CDR2 sequences are KGHDR and SFDVKD. Trimming left V 1 base short and J 5 bases short, with 4 bases between. The CDR3 totals 12 residues. The CDR3, as DNA: TGTGCCACCAGTGATTTCCTGGAGACCCAGTACTTC. Protein: CATSDFLETQYF.

This clonotype was observed many times. The chain joins TRBV7-8 to TRBJ1-1; maybe TRBD1 (5 bases). Between the trimmed V and J ends, which lost 4 bases and 1 base, there was a span of 13 bases. CDR1 is SGHVS and CDR2 is FQNEAQ in the germline V gene. The CDR3 has 15 residues. CDR3 sequence reads: CASSSDSFKNTEAFF. The CDR3 region has the DNA TGTGCCAGCAGCTCCGACAGCTTCAAGAACACTGAAGCTTTCTTT.

The chain uses TRBV6-5 and TRBJ2-6; D is tentatively TRBD1 or TRBD2 (5 bases each). Trimming pared 0 bases from V and 8 bases from J, leaving 14 bases between. Germline assignment: CDR1 MNHEY and CDR2 SVGAGI. This CDR3 has 16 residues. The CDR3 DNA reads as TGTGCCAGCAGTTACTCGGGGGTCAGGGCACCCAACGTCCTGACTTTC. Its translation: CASSYSGVRAPNVLTF.

The chain joins TRBV9 to TRBJ2-7; D not resolved. V lost 4 bases, J lost 6 bases, and 17 bases lay in between. Germline V gives CDR1 SGDLS, CDR2 YYNGEE. This CDR3 region has 14 residues. CDR3 amino acids: CASSTLGAFSEQYF. The CDR3, as DNA: TGTGCCAGCAGCACCCTAGGCGCCTTTAGCGAGCAGTACTTC.

This clonotype was detected a few times. V gene TRBV5-1 combines with J gene TRBJ2-7; the D gene could be TRBD1 or TRBD2 (5 bases each). The CDR3 has 13 amino acids. V was trimmed by 5 bases and J by 4 bases, leaving 13 bases between them. From germline, CDR1 is SGHRS and CDR2 YFSETQ. CDR3 in DNA: TGCGCCAGCAGTCGGGACGGGTTTTACGAGCAGTACTTC. It is translated as CASSRDGFYEQYF.

This clonotype was seen only a few times. The chain links TRBV7-2 to TRBJ2-3; D is undetermined. V gave up 5 bases and J gave up 1 base, with 10 bases separating them. Germline CDR1 and CDR2: SGHTA and FQGNSA. This CDR3 has 14 amino acids. As DNA, the CDR3 is TGTGCCAGCAGCCTCAGAACAGGCACAGATACGCAGTATTTT. Amino acids: CASSLRTGTDTQYF.

The V call is TRBV20-1, the J call TRBJ2-1; 11 positions match TRBD2. CDR3 length equals 11 residues. V was pared by 5 bases and J by 11 bases, with 2 bases of the junction left unmatched. Germline loops: CDR1 DFQATT, CDR2 SNEGSKA (reference sequence). The chain's CDR3 is CSALAGGKQFF. The CDR3, as DNA: TGCAGTGCTTTAGCGGGAGGGAAGCAGTTCTTC.

This clonotype has just a few counts. The chain joins TRBV12-3 or TRBV12-4 to TRBJ2-1; D unclear. The V end was cut by 6 bases, the J end by 6 bases, with 12 bases between. The length of the CDR3 is 13 residues. This CDR3 is CASSSHRVNEQFF. The CDR3 DNA sequence: TGTGCCAGCAGCTCTCATCGGGTCAATGAGCAGTTCTTC.

The rearrangement uses TRBV7-9 and TRBJ2-1, with 8 bases aligning to TRBD2. The junction had 13 bases not matched to a gene; V was cut back by 3 bases and J by 9 bases. CDR3 size: 16 residues. CDR1 is SEHNR and CDR2 is FQNEAQ in the germline V gene (reference sequence). CDR3 bases: TGTGCCAGCAGCTTGGGAGTCGGGAGGGCCACCGGTGAGCAGTTCTTC. Translation: CASSLGVGRATGEQFF. The full variable domain, with the rest looked up from reference TRBV7-9 and TRBJ2-1, is DTGVSQNPRHKITKRGQNVTFRCDPISEHNRLYWYRQTLGQGPEFLTYFQNEAQLEKSRLLSDRFSAERPKGSFSTLEIQRTEQGDSAMYLCASSLGVGRATGEQFFGPGTRLTVL.